This is a list of T cell receptor beta chains from one sample in a study of cytomegalovirus exposure and HLA in healthy donors. Only in-frame clones appear in the TCRdb table, and some are missing; sequencing was by immunoSEQ multiplex PCR. The data contain more than 150,000 clones, roughly 84% of them singletons. Sequenced material: PBMCs. The origin of the receptors is a boy aged 5-17 years in good health and CMV-seronegative. CDR3s include the opening cysteine and the closing phenylalanine or tryptophan. Fields, in order: J gene, V gene, CDR3 length, CDR3 protein.

j_gene: TRBJ1-4
v_gene: TRBV15
len: 16
CDR3aa: CATSRDAGSGNEKLFF

j_gene: TRBJ1-5
v_gene: TRBV5-6
len: 15
CDR3aa: CASSLQSVNNQPQHF

j_gene: TRBJ2-2
v_gene: TRBV9
len: 16
CDR3aa: CASSPPGQPDTGELFF

j_gene: TRBJ2-3
v_gene: TRBV7-3
len: 14
CDR3aa: CASSLFEAPETQYF

j_gene: TRBJ2-5
v_gene: TRBV6-5
len: 15
CDR3aa: CASSYSMTGLDTQYF

j_gene: TRBJ1-5
v_gene: TRBV28
len: 14
CDR3aa: CASSPVSENQPQHF

j_gene: TRBJ2-5
v_gene: TRBV6-5
len: 15
CDR3aa: CASSTQTGHQETQYF

j_gene: TRBJ2-3
v_gene: TRBV14
len: 19
CDR3aa: CASSPLPRREREATDTQYF

j_gene: TRBJ2-7
v_gene: TRBV29-1
len: 12
CDR3aa: CSGGTGTYEQYF

j_gene: TRBJ1-5
v_gene: TRBV6-6
len: 16
CDR3aa: CASSYPRQNSNQPQHF

j_gene: TRBJ1-2
v_gene: TRBV6-5
len: 16
CDR3aa: CASSSTPGGGTNGYTF

j_gene: TRBJ1-6
v_gene: TRBV27
len: 16
CDR3aa: CASSKRFTGSDSPLHF

j_gene: TRBJ2-2
v_gene: TRBV5-4
len: 14
CDR3aa: CASSFGVNTGELFF

j_gene: TRBJ2-7
v_gene: TRBV15
len: 15
CDR3aa: CATSRTGTDAYEQYF

j_gene: TRBJ1-2
v_gene: TRBV5-6
len: 13
CDR3aa: CASSLAGGDGYTF

j_gene: TRBJ2-7
v_gene: TRBV28
len: 13
CDR3aa: CASRHEMIYEQYF

j_gene: TRBJ1-2
v_gene: TRBV5-8
len: 14
CDR3aa: CASTAVLSNYGYTF

j_gene: TRBJ1-2
v_gene: TRBV6-5
len: 14
CDR3aa: CASSYSTGGDGYTF

j_gene: TRBJ1-5
v_gene: TRBV4-3
len: 16
CDR3aa: CASSQEAGHGNQPQHF

j_gene: TRBJ1-6
v_gene: TRBV4-3
len: 14
CDR3aa: CASSQETYNSPLHF

j_gene: TRBJ1-2
v_gene: TRBV5-4
len: 17
CDR3aa: CASSERINRLVAYGYTF

j_gene: TRBJ2-1
v_gene: TRBV5-1
len: 14
CDR3aa: CASSLESGLDEQFF

j_gene: TRBJ1-1
v_gene: TRBV4-1
len: 17
CDR3aa: CASSHRPPREGNTEAFF

j_gene: TRBJ2-4
v_gene: TRBV5-5
len: 16
CDR3aa: CASSFEQGVSKNIQYF

j_gene: TRBJ1-1
v_gene: TRBV9
len: 15
CDR3aa: CASSVDEGNYAEAFF

j_gene: TRBJ1-2
v_gene: TRBV7-9
len: 15
CDR3aa: CASSLDWGGYYGYTF

j_gene: TRBJ1-6
v_gene: TRBV9
len: 14
CDR3aa: CASSERGNNSPLHF

j_gene: TRBJ1-1
v_gene: TRBV30
len: 13
CDR3aa: CAWSALQASEAFF

j_gene: TRBJ2-5
v_gene: TRBV7-9
len: 16
CDR3aa: CASSLDRGGDQETQYF

j_gene: TRBJ2-1
v_gene: TRBV9
len: 15
CDR3aa: CASSLSGSSYNEQFF